Each of the 11 T cell receptor beta chains below was sequenced from the same sample in a study of shared clonotypes between healthy human individuals. The naive CD8 population came from CD45RO-negative cells selected for CCR7, without terminally differentiated effector memory CD45RA+ cells. This table comes from immunoSEQ multiplex PCR, and its TCRdb copy is limited to in-frame clones, with some not included. The sample lists about 2 million clones, around 96% occurring once. The specimen sequenced was naive CD8+ T cells sorted from blood. Receptors were obtained from a man aged 18-30 years in good health.

V usage is TRBV2 and J usage is TRBJ2-1; 7 positions agree with TRBD2. The germline gives CDR1 SNHLY, CDR2 FYNNEI. The CDR3 length is 13 residues. J was trimmed by 6 bases and V by 6 bases; bases with no gene match: 5. This CDR3 is CASSLGEGNEQFF. The CDR3 DNA follows: TGTGCCAGCAGCCTCGGGGAGGGCAATGAGCAGTTCTTC.

In this sample, this clone turned up once. The chain joins TRBV7-9 to TRBJ1-1; the D is unclear. The CDR3 has 15 residues. The V gene's germline CDR1 is SEHNR and CDR2 FQNEAQ (reference sequence). With 5 bases removed from V and 2 bases from J, the gap between germline ends came to 15 bases. The CDR3 loop is CASSPDLLPNTEAFF. CDR3 nucleotide sequence: TGTGCCAGCAGCCCCGACCTACTGCCTAACACTGAAGCTTTCTTT. Combining the CDR3 with reference TRBV7-9 and TRBJ1-1 gives the whole variable domain DTGVSQNPRHKITKRGQNVTFRCDPISEHNRLYWYRQTLGQGPEFLTYFQNEAQLEKSRLLSDRFSAERPKGSFSTLEIQRTEQGDSAMYLCASSPDLLPNTEAFFGQGTRLTVV.

A remark on this clone: This CDR3 is also generated by other DNA sequences in the sample. The chain links TRBV5-4 to TRBJ2-7; the match to TRBD1 covers 7 bases. Germline assignment: CDR1 SGHNT and CDR2 YYREEE (reference sequence). The CDR3 is made up of 13 amino acids. Trimming removed 4 bases from V and 2 bases from J; junction bases left unmatched: 3. CDR3 DNA sequence: TGTGCCAGCAGCCTAGACAGGGCCTACGAGCAGTACTTC. Its protein is CASSLDRAYEQYF.

Turning to this clone: The same CDR3 is also encoded by other DNA sequences in this sample. The genes are TRBV27 and TRBJ2-7; D is perhaps TRBD2 (6 bases). Per germline, CDR1 MNHEY and CDR2 SMNVEV (reference sequence). V lost 2 bases to trimming and J lost 5 bases, with 7 bases between them. The CDR3 runs to 12 residues. CDR3 in amino acids: CASSLGGNEQYF. The DNA of the CDR3 is TGTGCCAGCAGTTTAGGGGGGAACGAGCAGTACTTC.

V and J are TRBV4-1 and TRBJ2-1; D not certain. Per the germline V gene, CDR1 is MGHRA and CDR2 is YSYEKL. Trimming cost V 0 bases and J 0 bases, with 9 bases left between them. CDR3 length equals 16 residues. Here the CDR3 reads CASSQDRRGSYNEQFF. CDR3 sequence (DNA): TGCGCCAGCAGCCAAGATCGGCGCGGCTCCTACAATGAGCAGTTCTTC.

This clone was picked up a small number of times. The V and J genes are TRBV2 and TRBJ1-2; 8 nucleotides align to TRBD1. Germline-derived CDR1 and CDR2 are SNHLY and FYNNEI. CDR3 length equals 15 residues. J gave up 6 bases and V 8 bases, and 14 bases lay outside the gene matches. The CDR3 bases are TGTGCCAGCTTCTTGACGGACAGGGAATGGGATGGCTACACCTTC. Protein sequence: CASFLTDREWDGYTF.

V and J are TRBV15 and TRBJ2-7; TRBD2 might be the D (6 bases). Trimming removed 8 bases at V and 7 bases at J, with 18 bases between. The CDR3 runs to 13 residues. CDR1 is LNHNV and CDR2 is YYDKDF in the germline V gene (reference sequence). Here the CDR3 DNA reads TGTGCCACCCGAAGGGACTGGGACCCTGAGCAGTACTTC. The encoded protein is CATRRDWDPEQYF.

This chain connects TRBV6-6 to TRBJ1-5, with a weak D call TRBD1 (6 bases). The V end was cut by 4 bases, the J end by 0 bases, with 10 bases between. CDR1 and CDR2 (germline): MNHNY, SVGAGI (reference sequence). This CDR3 contains 15 residues. CDR3 loop: CASSSGQYSNQPQHF. The CDR3 DNA is TGTGCCAGCAGTTCCGGACAGTATAGCAATCAGCCCCAGCATTTT.

The CDR3 bases are TGTGCCAGCACGGGACTAGCGGGAGTACAAGAGACCCAGTACTTC. Protein: CASTGLAGVQETQYF. This chain uses TRBV6-5 with TRBJ2-5; 14 nucleotides agree with TRBD2. This CDR3 has 15 residues. The germline V gene has CDR1 MNHEY and CDR2 SVGAGI. The V gene end was trimmed by 7 bases and the J gene end by 2 bases; junction bases not matched to a gene: 3.

This clone was picked up one time. The chain couples TRBV27 to TRBJ1-1; D remains ambiguous. The CDR3 is made up of 14 amino acids. Germline CDR1 is MNHEY and CDR2 is SMNVEV (reference sequence). V dropped 2 bases and J dropped 5 bases, with 12 bases sitting between them. The CDR3 loop is CASSLMRGKTEAFF. CDR3 in DNA: TGTGCCAGCAGTTTAATGCGGGGAAAGACTGAAGCTTTCTTT.

CDR3 in amino acids: CSVEFALNYGYTF. The CDR3 DNA sequence: TGCAGCGTTGAATTTGCACTTAACTATGGCTACACCTTC. This chain links TRBV29-1 with TRBJ1-2, with D unresolved. Germline V lookup: CDR1 SQVTM, CDR2 ANQGSEA. V was shortened by 2 bases and J by 1 base, with 8 bases between the two germline ends. This CDR3 is built from 13 residues.